This TCR beta chain was captured in a study of blood T cell repertoires in COVID-19. Study at large: Acute-phase and convalescent COVID-19 samples originated in the United States, Italy and Spain.

Recruits, aged about 18 to 90 years, lived in approximately 26 US areas. Methods used by the authors: Nucleated cell counts were estimated from reference gene primer amplification. Assay used: immunoSEQ multiplex PCR; TCRdb lists only in-frame clones, some missing. V, J and clone size are those of that table, while D and trimming were read from the DNA. The sample contains under 200,000 clones, roughly 84% of which appear only once. Per germline, CDR1 MNHEY and CDR2 SVGAGI. The V end was cut by 6 bases, the J end by 2 bases, with 13 bases between. The CDR3 length is 14 residues. This chain connects TRBV6-5 to TRBJ1-1; the D is unclear. The clonotype was recovered from a woman in her fifties or sixties who had recovered from COVID-19. The material sequenced was PBMCs or T cells enriched from blood (not recorded which). The CDR3 nucleotides are TGTGCCAGCAGGAAGCGGACGACCAACACTGAAGCTTTCTTT. It encodes CASRKRTTNTEAFF.